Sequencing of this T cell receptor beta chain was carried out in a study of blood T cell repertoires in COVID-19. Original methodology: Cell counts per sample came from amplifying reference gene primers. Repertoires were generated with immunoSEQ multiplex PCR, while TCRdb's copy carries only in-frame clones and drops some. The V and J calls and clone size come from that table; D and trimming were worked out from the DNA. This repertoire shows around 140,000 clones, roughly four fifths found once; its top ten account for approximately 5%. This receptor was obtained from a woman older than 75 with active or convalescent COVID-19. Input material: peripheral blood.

The CDR3 DNA reads TGTGCCAGTAGTACGCCGGGACAGGGTTACGAGCAGTACTTC. Its translation: CASSTPGQGYEQYF. V and J are TRBV19 and TRBJ2-7, with TRBD1 identical over 9 bases. CDR1 and CDR2 from the germline V gene are LNHDA and SQIVND (reference sequence). V shed 4 bases, J shed 4 bases, and the junction held 5 bases outside the gene matches. This CDR3 contains 14 residues.